These 21 T cell receptor beta chains share one sample of origin, sequenced in a study of blood T cell repertoires in COVID-19. Sequencing used immunoSEQ multiplex PCR; TCRdb keeps in-frame clones, though not all of them. Counted here are hundreds of thousands of clones, approximately 90% occurring once; the ten biggest clones make up 0.65% to 1%. What was sequenced was peripheral blood. The origin of the receptors is a man in his late teens or twenties with COVID-19, enrolled during active disease.

The chain links TRBV9 to TRBJ1-2, with 7 bases fitting TRBD1. Germline loops: CDR1 SGDLS, CDR2 YYNGEE. CDR3 length: 17 amino acids. The ends lost 3 bases at V and 0 bases at J; junction bases unmatched: 11. CDR3 sequence reads: CASSAPRDRAANYGYTF. In nucleotides, the CDR3 is TGTGCCAGCAGCGCCCCCCGTGACAGGGCGGCTAACTATGGCTACACCTTC.

This chain joins TRBV9 and TRBJ1-6; the match to TRBD1 covers 10 bases. This CDR3 has 17 residues. CDR1 and CDR2 (germline): SGDLS, YYNGEE. J was trimmed by 6 bases and V by 0 bases; bases with no gene match: 6. CDR3 in amino acids: CASSVATWDRGNSPLHF. The CDR3 DNA reads TGTGCCAGCAGCGTAGCTACTTGGGACAGGGGTAATTCACCCCTCCACTTT.

This chain links TRBV30 with TRBJ2-4; 12 nucleotides line up with TRBD1. There are 19 residues in the CDR3. CDR1 and CDR2 from the germline V gene are GTSNPN and SVGIG (reference sequence). The junction had 15 bases not matched to a gene; V was cut back by 5 bases and J by 1 base. The CDR3 nucleotides are TGTGCCTGGGGACCACCGGGACAGGGGGCTCTTGGGGCCAAAAACATTCAGTACTTC. Residues: CAWGPPGQGALGAKNIQYF.

The CDR3 sequence is CASSSGQGNTEAFF. Written as DNA, the CDR3 is TGTGCCAGCAGCTCGGGACAAGGGAACACTGAAGCTTTCTTT. The rearrangement uses TRBV9 and TRBJ1-1, with D possibly being TRBD1 (6 bases). The CDR3 has 14 amino acids. CDR1 SGDLS and CDR2 YYNGEE come from the germline V gene. V was trimmed by 4 bases and J by 1 base, leaving 11 bases between them.

This chain joins TRBV18 and TRBJ2-7; 7 bases are shared with TRBD2. Looked up from germline, CDR1 is KGHSH and CDR2 is LQKENI. The CDR3 is 15 amino acids. The V and J ends lost 4 bases and 5 bases, in that order; junction bases with no gene match: 11. CDR3 region: CASSQLASGRNEQYF. CDR3 nucleotide sequence: TGTGCCAGCTCACAGCTTGCTAGCGGTCGGAACGAGCAGTACTTC.

The gene calls are TRBV3-1 (or the pseudogene TRBV3-2) and TRBJ2-3, with unresolved D. The CDR3 totals 13 residues. Germline loops: CDR1 LGHDT, CDR2 YNNKEL (reference sequence). Trimming removed 4 bases from V and 2 bases from J, with 7 bases in between. This chain's CDR3 is CASSRLDTDTQYF. The CDR3 DNA reads TGTGCCAGCAGCCGATTAGACACAGATACGCAGTATTTT.

CDR3 DNA sequence: TGTGCCAGCAGCGAACAGGGCGACGAGCAGTACTTC. Its protein product is CASSEQGDEQYF. The rearrangement uses TRBV12-3 or TRBV12-4 and TRBJ2-7, with D perhaps TRBD1 (6 bases). V dropped 6 bases and J dropped 5 bases, with 11 bases sitting between them. The CDR3 is 12 amino acids.

The chain carries TRBV10-3 and TRBJ2-4; D may be TRBD2 (5 bases). Germline V gene lookup returns CDR1 ENHRY and CDR2 SYGVKD. The CDR3 consists of 18 residues. Trimming took off 2 bases at V and 0 bases at J, with 17 bases between the two ends. CDR3 DNA sequence: TGTGCCATCAGTGAGAGGGAGCCAGCAAGACTAGCCAAAAACATTCAGTACTTC. Encoded protein: CAISEREPARLAKNIQYF.

This clone was counted a single time. This sequence joins TRBV7-3 and TRBJ2-2; D ambiguous. This CDR3 region has 13 residues. The ends were cut back, 3 bases at V and 3 bases at J, with 5 bases in the middle. CDR1 SGHTA and CDR2 FQGTGA come from the germline V gene. The chain's CDR3 is CASSLSDTGELFF. The CDR3 DNA is TGTGCCAGCAGCTTGAGTGACACCGGGGAGCTGTTTTTT.

The CDR3 reads CASSVGFTEAFF. DNA of the CDR3: TGTGCCAGCAGCGTGGGGTTTACAGAAGCTTTCTTT. The chain combines TRBV5-5 with TRBJ1-1, with no clear D. There are 12 residues in the CDR3. With 4 bases removed from V and 8 bases from J, the gap between germline ends came to 12 bases. Per germline, CDR1 SGHKS and CDR2 YYEKEE (reference sequence).

This sequence joins TRBV25-1 and TRBJ1-5; TRBD1 might be the D (5 bases). Germline CDR1 MGHDK, CDR2 SYGVNS. The CDR3 is 14 amino acids. Trimming took off 6 bases at V and 3 bases at J, with 12 bases between the two ends. The CDR3 is CASRGAGHNQPQHF. The CDR3 bases are TGTGCCAGCAGAGGGGCAGGCCACAATCAGCCCCAGCATTTT.

The chain recombines TRBV14 with TRBJ1-1, with a tentative D call TRBD1 (5 bases). The CDR3 loop spans 16 amino acids. Germline V gene lookup returns CDR1 SGHDN and CDR2 FVKESK. With 0 bases removed from V and 5 bases from J, the gap between germline ends came to 16 bases. The CDR3 loop reads CASSQDVGGVGTEAFF. The CDR3 nucleotides read TGTGCCAGCAGCCAAGACGTGGGGGGGGTGGGAACTGAAGCTTTCTTT.

The CDR3 region is CASRDPPMREDEQYF. In DNA, the CDR3 is TGCGCCAGCAGAGATCCCCCTATGCGGGAGGACGAGCAGTACTTC. The chain combines TRBV5-1 with TRBJ2-7; 8 bases map to TRBD2. V shed 5 bases and J 5 bases; nucleotides not matched to a gene: 12. The CDR3 has 15 residues. Looked up from germline, CDR1 is SGHRS and CDR2 is YFSETQ.

Worth noting for this clone: A junction boundary mismatches the germline segment, possibly from a read error. V usage is TRBV18 and J usage is TRBJ2-1, with 10 bases matching TRBD1. Looked up from germline, CDR1 is KGHSH and CDR2 is LQKENI. The CDR3 extends over 15 amino acids. The CDR3 protein is CASSTPGQGLDEQFF. CDR3 DNA: TGTGCCAGCTCAACACCGGGACAGGGGCTCGATGAGCAGTTCTTC.

This chain joins TRBV29-1 and TRBJ1-4; D is perhaps TRBD1 (6 bases). The CDR3 is 13 residues long. Germline values: CDR1 SQVTM, CDR2 ANQGSEA. Between the trimmed V and J ends, which lost 7 bases and 4 bases, there was a span of 13 bases. The chain's CDR3 is CSAIQGVNEKLFF. The CDR3 bases are TGCAGCGCCATACAGGGCGTTAATGAAAAACTGTTTTTT.

This sequence joins TRBV29-1 and TRBJ2-2, with no clear D. The germline V gene encodes CDR1 SQVTM and CDR2 ANQGSEA. CDR3 length equals 12 residues. V lost 7 bases, J lost 0 bases, and 6 bases lay in between. CDR3 nucleotides: TGCAGCGCGACATCGAACACCGGGGAGCTGTTTTTT. Its protein product is CSATSNTGELFF.

The CDR3 DNA sequence: TGTGCCAGCAGCTTGGAAGGGGATTACGAGCAGTACTTC. It yields the protein CASSLEGDYEQYF. The chain links TRBV5-6 to TRBJ2-7; possibly TRBD1 for D (5 bases). The CDR3 is 13 residues long. Germline V gene sequence: CDR1 SGHDT, CDR2 YYEEEE. The V end lost 0 bases, the J end lost 4 bases, and 8 bases lay between the germline ends.

V and J are TRBV13 and TRBJ2-1, with 8 bases fitting TRBD2. J lost 6 bases, V lost 5 bases, and 9 bases had no gene match. The V gene's germline CDR1 is PRHDT and CDR2 FYEKMQ (reference sequence). This CDR3 has 15 residues. For the CDR3, the DNA is TGTGCCAGCAGCCTGTCCCGGGGGGGGCTCAATGAGCAGTTCTTC. It codes for CASSLSRGGLNEQFF.

The rearrangement joins TRBV7-2 to TRBJ2-2, with TRBD2 identical over 7 bases. CDR1 SGHTA and CDR2 FQGNSA come from the germline V gene. V lost 1 base to trimming and J lost 2 bases; unmatched junction nucleotides: 4. The CDR3 loop spans 16 amino acids. The CDR3 is CASSLVSGTNTGELFF. The CDR3 DNA sequence: TGTGCCAGCAGCTTAGTCAGCGGGACTAACACCGGGGAGCTGTTTTTT.

V is TRBV19 and J is TRBJ2-1, with D possibly TRBD2 on 6 matching bases. Germline-derived CDR1 and CDR2 are LNHDA and SQIVND (reference sequence). V was trimmed by 7 bases and J by 4 bases, leaving 14 bases between them. There are 14 residues in the CDR3. This CDR3 reads CASMFAGSYNEQFF. The CDR3 DNA reads TGTGCCAGTATGTTCGCGGGATCTTACAATGAGCAGTTCTTC.

This rearrangement joins TRBV5-4 to TRBJ2-5; 14 bases map to TRBD2. Per germline, CDR1 SGHNT and CDR2 YYREEE (reference sequence). J lost 0 bases, V lost 4 bases, and 8 bases had no gene match. The CDR3 contains 18 residues. This CDR3 reads CASSPWTSGGKYQETQYF. Written as DNA, the CDR3 is TGTGCCAGCAGCCCGTGGACTAGCGGGGGGAAGTACCAAGAGACCCAGTACTTC.